The clone carrying this T cell receptor (beta chain) appeared a single time. The data belong to a study of T cell changes during pregnancy in multiple sclerosis. There are 14 residues in the CDR3. Germline trimming cut 6 bases from V and 5 bases from J; bases unmatched to any gene: 4. From germline, CDR1 is WSHSY and CDR2 SAAADI. The assay was immunoSEQ multiplex PCR, and TCRdb's table has in-frame clones only and misses some. The sample carries about 130,000 clones, about 95% recorded once. J is TRBJ2-5 and V is TRBV10-2, with 12 bases that match TRBD1. The sample in question was peripheral blood, obtained after pregnancy. The sequence was obtained from a female donor with multiple sclerosis, enrolled in a pregnancy study. The CDR3 loop reads CASRTGQGAETQYF. In nucleotides, the CDR3 is TGCGCCAGCAGGACGGGACAGGGGGCTGAGACCCAGTACTTC.